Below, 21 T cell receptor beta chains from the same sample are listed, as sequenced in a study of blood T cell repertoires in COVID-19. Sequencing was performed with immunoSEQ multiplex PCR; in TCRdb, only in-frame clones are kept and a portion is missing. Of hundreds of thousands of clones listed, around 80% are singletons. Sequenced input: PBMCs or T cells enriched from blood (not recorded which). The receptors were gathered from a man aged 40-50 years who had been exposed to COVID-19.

In DNA form, the CDR3 reads TGTGCCAGCAGCCGTCTTGCGGAGACCTACAATGAGCAGTTCTTC. Its protein is CASSRLAETYNEQFF. The V gene is TRBV11-2, the J gene TRBJ2-1; D call uncertain. The CDR3 is 15 amino acids. V lost 5 bases and J 2 bases, leaving 13 bases between the germline ends. The germline gives CDR1 SGHAT, CDR2 FQNNGV.

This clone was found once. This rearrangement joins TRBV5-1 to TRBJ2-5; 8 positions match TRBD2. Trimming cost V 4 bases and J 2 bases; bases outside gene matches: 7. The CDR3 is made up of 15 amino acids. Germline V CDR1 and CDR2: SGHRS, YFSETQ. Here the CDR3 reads CASSRTGGFQETQYF. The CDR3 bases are TGCGCCAGCAGCCGAACGGGAGGGTTTCAAGAGACCCAGTACTTC.

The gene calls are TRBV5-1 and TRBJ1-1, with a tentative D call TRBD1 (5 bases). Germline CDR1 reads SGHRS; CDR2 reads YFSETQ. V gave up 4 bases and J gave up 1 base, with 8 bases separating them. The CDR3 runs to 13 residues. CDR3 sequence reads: CASSDQGNTEAFF. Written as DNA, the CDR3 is TGCGCCAGCAGCGATCAGGGGAACACTGAAGCTTTCTTT.

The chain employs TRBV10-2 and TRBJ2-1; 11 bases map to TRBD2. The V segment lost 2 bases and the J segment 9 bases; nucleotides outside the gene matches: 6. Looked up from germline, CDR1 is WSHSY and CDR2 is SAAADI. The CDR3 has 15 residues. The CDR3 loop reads CASSEVTSGMGEQFF. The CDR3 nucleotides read TGCGCCAGCAGTGAGGTGACTAGCGGGATGGGTGAGCAGTTCTTC.

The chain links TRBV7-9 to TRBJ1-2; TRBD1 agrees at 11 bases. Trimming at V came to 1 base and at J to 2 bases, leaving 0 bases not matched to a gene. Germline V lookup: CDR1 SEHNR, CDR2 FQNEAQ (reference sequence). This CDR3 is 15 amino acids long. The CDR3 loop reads CASSLGDRGNYGYTF. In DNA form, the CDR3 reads TGTGCCAGCAGCTTAGGGGACAGGGGGAACTATGGCTACACCTTC.

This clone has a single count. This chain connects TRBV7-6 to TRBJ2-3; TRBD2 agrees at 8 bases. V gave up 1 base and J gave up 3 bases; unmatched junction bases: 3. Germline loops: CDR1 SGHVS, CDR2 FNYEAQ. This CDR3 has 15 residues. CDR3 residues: CASSLVAGRTDTQYF. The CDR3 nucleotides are TGTGCCAGCAGCTTAGTAGCGGGACGAACAGATACGCAGTATTTT.

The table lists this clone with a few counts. The CDR3 reads CASSPAGTGRSSSGQETQYF. The CDR3 nucleotides are TGTGCCAGTAGTCCCGCCGGGACAGGGAGGTCGTCTAGCGGGCAAGAGACCCAGTACTTC. The chain recombines TRBV19 with TRBJ2-5; perhaps TRBD1 as D (9 bases). The V gene lost 5 bases and the J gene lost 2 bases, with 30 bases spanning the gap. The V gene's germline CDR1 is LNHDA and CDR2 SQIVND (reference sequence). The CDR3 spans 20 residues.

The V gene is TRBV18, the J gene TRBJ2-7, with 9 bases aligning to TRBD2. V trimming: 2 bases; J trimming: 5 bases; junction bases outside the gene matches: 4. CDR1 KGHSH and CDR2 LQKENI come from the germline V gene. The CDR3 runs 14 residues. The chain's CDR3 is CASSPASGNHEQYF. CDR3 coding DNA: TGTGCCAGCTCACCAGCTAGCGGGAACCACGAGCAGTACTTC.

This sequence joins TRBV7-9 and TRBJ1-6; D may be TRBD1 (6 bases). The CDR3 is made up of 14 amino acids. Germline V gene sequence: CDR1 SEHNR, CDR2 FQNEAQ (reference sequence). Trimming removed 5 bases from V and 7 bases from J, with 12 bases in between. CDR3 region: CASSPRTENSPLHF. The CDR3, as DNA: TGTGCCAGCAGCCCCCGGACAGAAAATTCACCCCTCCACTTT.

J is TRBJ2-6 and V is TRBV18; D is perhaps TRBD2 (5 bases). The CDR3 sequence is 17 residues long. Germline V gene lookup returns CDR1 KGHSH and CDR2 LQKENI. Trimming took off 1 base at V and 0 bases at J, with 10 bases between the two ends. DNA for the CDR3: TGTGCCAGCTCACCACGCGGGTTTAACTCTGGGGCCAACGTCCTGACTTTC. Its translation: CASSPRGFNSGANVLTF.

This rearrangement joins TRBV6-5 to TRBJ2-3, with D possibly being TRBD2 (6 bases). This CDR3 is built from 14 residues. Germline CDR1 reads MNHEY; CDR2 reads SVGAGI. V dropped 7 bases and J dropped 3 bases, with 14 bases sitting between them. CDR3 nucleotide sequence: TGTGCCAGCATGGCGGAGGGGAGAACAGATACGCAGTATTTT. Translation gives CASMAEGRTDTQYF.

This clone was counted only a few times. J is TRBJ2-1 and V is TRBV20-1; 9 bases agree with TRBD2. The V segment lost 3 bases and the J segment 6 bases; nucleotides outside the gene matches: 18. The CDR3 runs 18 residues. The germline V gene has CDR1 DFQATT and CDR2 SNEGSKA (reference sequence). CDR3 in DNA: TGCAGTGCTAGTAGGGGGTCTAGCGGGAACCCTCGCGCCAATGAGCAGTTCTTC. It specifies CSASRGSSGNPRANEQFF.

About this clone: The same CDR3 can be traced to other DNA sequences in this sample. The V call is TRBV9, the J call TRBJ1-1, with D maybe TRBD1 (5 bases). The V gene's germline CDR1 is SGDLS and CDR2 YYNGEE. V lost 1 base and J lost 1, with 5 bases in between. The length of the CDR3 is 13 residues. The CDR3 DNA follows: TGTGCCAGCAGCGTAACAGGGAACACTGAAGCTTTCTTT. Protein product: CASSVTGNTEAFF. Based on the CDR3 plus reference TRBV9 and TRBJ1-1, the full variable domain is DSGVTQTPKHLITATGQRVTLRCSPRSGDLSVYWYQQSLDQGLQFLIQYYNGEERAKGNILERFSAQQFPDLHSELNLSSLELGDSALYFCASSVTGNTEAFFGQGTRLTVV.

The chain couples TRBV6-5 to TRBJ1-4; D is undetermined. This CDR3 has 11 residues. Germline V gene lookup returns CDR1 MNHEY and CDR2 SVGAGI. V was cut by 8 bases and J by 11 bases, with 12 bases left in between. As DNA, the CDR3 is TGTGCCAGCGGCGAGAGACTGAAACTGTTTTTT. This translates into CASGERLKLFF.

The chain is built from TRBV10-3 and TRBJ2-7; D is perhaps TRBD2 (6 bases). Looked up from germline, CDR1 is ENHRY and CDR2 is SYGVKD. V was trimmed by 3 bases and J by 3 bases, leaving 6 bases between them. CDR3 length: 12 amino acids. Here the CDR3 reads CAISDGGYEQYF. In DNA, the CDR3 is TGTGCCATCAGTGACGGGGGCTACGAGCAGTACTTC.

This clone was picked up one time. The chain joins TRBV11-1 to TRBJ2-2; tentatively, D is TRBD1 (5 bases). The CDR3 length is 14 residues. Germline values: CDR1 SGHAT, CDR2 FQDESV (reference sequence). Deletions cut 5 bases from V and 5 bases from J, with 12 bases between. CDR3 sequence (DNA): TGTGCCAGCAGCCCCCACCCAGGGACCGGGGAGCTGTTTTTT. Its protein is CASSPHPGTGELFF.

CDR3 protein: CASSLGGLFSTDTQYF. In nucleotides, the CDR3 is TGTGCCAGCAGCTTGGGGGGACTCTTTAGCACAGATACGCAGTATTTT. The chain links TRBV5-8 to TRBJ2-3; TRBD2 is a possible D gene (6 bases). The V gene's germline CDR1 is SGHTS and CDR2 YDEGEE. The V and J ends lost 0 bases and 0 bases respectively, with 11 bases between them. This CDR3 is 16 amino acids long.

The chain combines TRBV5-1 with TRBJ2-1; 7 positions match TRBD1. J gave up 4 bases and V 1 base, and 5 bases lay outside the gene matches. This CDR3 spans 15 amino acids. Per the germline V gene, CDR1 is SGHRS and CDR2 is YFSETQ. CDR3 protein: CASSLLSGQYNEQFF. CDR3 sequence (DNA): TGCGCCAGCAGCTTGTTATCGGGACAGTACAATGAGCAGTTCTTC.

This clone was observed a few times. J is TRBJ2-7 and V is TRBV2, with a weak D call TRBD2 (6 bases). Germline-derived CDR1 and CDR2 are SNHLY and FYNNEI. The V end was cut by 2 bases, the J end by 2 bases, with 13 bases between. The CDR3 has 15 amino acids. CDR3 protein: CASSERGLITYEQYF. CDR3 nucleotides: TGTGCCAGCAGTGAACGGGGACTCATTACCTACGAGCAGTACTTC.

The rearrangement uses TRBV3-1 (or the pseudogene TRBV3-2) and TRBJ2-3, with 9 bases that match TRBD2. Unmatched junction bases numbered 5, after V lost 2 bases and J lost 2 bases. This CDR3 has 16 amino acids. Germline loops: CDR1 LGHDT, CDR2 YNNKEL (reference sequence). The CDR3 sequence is CASSQLAGVHTDTQYF. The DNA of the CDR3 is TGTGCCAGCAGCCAATTAGCGGGAGTTCACACAGATACGCAGTATTTT.

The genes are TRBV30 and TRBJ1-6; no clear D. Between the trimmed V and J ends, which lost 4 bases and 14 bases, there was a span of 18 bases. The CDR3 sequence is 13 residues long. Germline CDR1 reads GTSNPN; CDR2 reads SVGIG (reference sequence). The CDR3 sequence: CAWTPESAVTLHF. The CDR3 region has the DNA TGTGCCTGGACACCCGAAAGCGCGGTGACCCTCCACTTT.